Shown below are 19 T cell receptor beta chains from a single sample sequenced in a study of regulatory T cells in long-lasting Graves disease. This sample's time point: persistent/refractory GD, antithyroid drugs over 5 years with positive TRAb. The TCR library was made from RNA that had been extracted from PBMCs in TRIzol. HTBI primers from iRepertoire and Arm-PCR of CDR3 regions yielded the TCR beta libraries. TCRdb re-called the multiplex PCR reads with MiXCR, one entry per CDR3 protein. Of approximately 290,000 distinct CDR3 sequences listed, under 25% are singletons. Sequencing was performed on peripheral blood mononuclear cells (PBMCs), taken when the disease was refractory, from a patient treated with antithyroid drugs. Every receptor here comes from a female donor with Graves disease.

The sample holds a few counts of this clonotype. The CDR3 is CAISKTGEKLFF. The DNA for the CDR3 is TGTGCCATCAGTAAGACAGGTGAAAAACTGTTTTTT. The chain joins TRBV10-3 to TRBJ1-4; possibly TRBD1 for D (6 bases). CDR1 and CDR2 (germline): ENHRY, SYGVKD. The CDR3 contains 12 residues. The V end was cut by 5 bases, the J end by 7 bases, with 8 bases between.

This clonotype has only a few counts. The chain recombines TRBV7-2 with TRBJ1-4, with D tentatively TRBD1 (6 bases). Germline assignment: CDR1 SGHTA and CDR2 FQGNSA. CDR3 size: 15 residues. V dropped 3 bases and J dropped 2 bases, with 10 bases sitting between them. The CDR3 here is CASSFGGRTNEKLFF. The CDR3 DNA reads TGTGCCAGCAGCTTTGGGGGGCGGACTAATGAAAAACTGTTTTTT.

The chain uses TRBV7-3 and TRBJ2-6; D is unclear. CDR1 and CDR2 (germline): SGHTA, FQGTGA. This CDR3 contains 16 residues. Trimming pared 5 bases from V and 0 bases from J, leaving 11 bases between. Here the CDR3 reads CASSPFSSSGANVLTF. In DNA form, the CDR3 reads TGTGCCAGCAGCCCCTTCAGTAGCTCTGGGGCCAACGTCCTGACTTTC.

This clonotype appeared many times. The chain links TRBV20-1 to TRBJ2-3; D remains unclear. The CDR3 sequence is 13 residues long. Per the germline V gene, CDR1 is DFQATT and CDR2 is SNEGSKA (reference sequence). The ends were cut back, 0 bases at V and 4 bases at J, with 8 bases in the middle. For the CDR3, the DNA is TGCAGTGCTAGAGATGGGGAAGCAGATACGCAGTATTTT. This encodes CSARDGEADTQYF.

In this sample, this clonotype turned up many times. The chain combines TRBV15 with TRBJ1-6; the match to TRBD1 covers 8 bases. This CDR3 spans 15 amino acids. V shed 0 bases, J shed 10 bases, and the junction held 5 bases outside the gene matches. Germline lookup yields CDR1 LNHNV and CDR2 YYDKDF (reference sequence). The CDR3 is CATSRDRGQGSPLHF. The DNA for the CDR3 is TGTGCCACCAGCAGAGACAGGGGGCAAGGATCACCCCTCCACTTT.

This clonotype was seen repeatedly, ten times or more. The chain combines TRBV20-1 with TRBJ2-7; TRBD2 aligns across 11 bases. Germline CDR1 DFQATT, CDR2 SNEGSKA (reference sequence). Losses at the gene ends were 0 bases for V and 7 bases for J; bases not matched to a gene: 11. The CDR3 has 16 amino acids. This CDR3 is CSARDPKLAGVWEQYF. The CDR3 nucleotides read TGCAGTGCTAGAGACCCTAAACTAGCGGGAGTGTGGGAGCAGTACTTC.

The sample holds a few counts of this clonotype. The rearrangement links TRBV6-9 to TRBJ2-2, with D uncertain. The CDR3 sequence is 14 residues long. Germline V gene lookup returns CDR1 MNHGY and CDR2 SVAAGI. V was pared by 3 bases and J by 5 bases, with 10 bases between. This CDR3 is CASSYSPYTGELFF. CDR3 DNA: TGTGCCAGCAGTTACTCTCCCTATACCGGGGAGCTGTTTTTT.

The chain is built from TRBV14 and TRBJ1-5, with 9 positions matching TRBD1. This CDR3 has 16 amino acids. The germline CDR1 and CDR2 sequences are SGHDN and FVKESK. V lost 1 base to trimming and J lost 3 bases; unmatched junction nucleotides: 4. CDR3 DNA sequence: TGTGCCAGCAGCCAAGGGACAGGGGACGACAATCAGCCCCAGCATTTT. This codes for CASSQGTGDDNQPQHF.

This clonotype was detected only a few times. CDR3 residues: CASSSETRFYF. CDR3 DNA sequence: TGTGCCAGCAGTTCCGAGACCCGATTTTACTTC. The chain uses TRBV28 and TRBJ2-7; D gene unclear. The CDR3 runs to 11 residues. Trimming removed 4 bases from V and 13 bases from J, with 14 bases in between. CDR1 MDHEN and CDR2 SYDVKM come from the germline V gene.

In its sample, this clonotype was seen a few times. The V and J genes are TRBV15 and TRBJ1-4; 8 positions agree with TRBD1. With 6 bases clipped from V and 7 bases from J, the junction kept 10 bases outside the gene matches. CDR3 length: 15 residues. From germline, CDR1 is LNHNV and CDR2 YYDKDF (reference sequence). The CDR3 is CATSRDRGEGEKLFF. The CDR3 DNA reads as TGTGCCACCAGTCGCGACAGGGGCGAAGGTGAAAAACTGTTTTTT.

In this sample, this clonotype turned up many times. The chain has TRBV20-1 and TRBJ2-5; TRBD2 aligns across 8 bases. CDR1 and CDR2 from the germline V gene are DFQATT and SNEGSKA (reference sequence). V trimming: 5 bases; J trimming: 0 bases; junction bases outside the gene matches: 2. This CDR3 region has 13 residues. CDR3 coding DNA: TGCAGTGCTCGGGGGGGGAACCAAGAGACCCAGTACTTC. Its translation is CSARGGNQETQYF.

This chain links TRBV13 with TRBJ2-7; maybe TRBD2 (6 bases). In germline, CDR1 is PRHDT, CDR2 FYEKMQ (reference sequence). The CDR3 length is 13 residues. The germline V and J ends were trimmed by 6 bases and 1 base, with 10 bases remaining between them. The CDR3 nucleotides read TGTGCCAGCAGGGACGGGGGTTCCTACGAGCAGTACTTC. Translation gives CASRDGGSYEQYF.

This clonotype was found a few times. The V and J genes are TRBV28 and TRBJ2-7, with D hard to call. Looked up from germline, CDR1 is MDHEN and CDR2 is SYDVKM. V lost 5 bases and J 9 bases, leaving 20 bases between the germline ends. There are 14 residues in the CDR3. The CDR3 DNA sequence: TGTGCCAGCAGTCCTGGCGACCGTCTGGTATGGCAGTACTTC. Its protein is CASSPGDRLVWQYF.

Many counts were recorded for this clonotype. This sequence joins TRBV29-1 and TRBJ2-7; D gene uncertain. The CDR3 is 15 amino acids. Germline lookup yields CDR1 SQVTM and CDR2 ANQGSEA. Trimming removed 4 bases at V and 0 bases at J, with 16 bases between. CDR3 in DNA: TGCAGCGTTGGCTCAGCCGACCTGAGCTCCTACGAGCAGTACTTC. Translation gives CSVGSADLSSYEQYF.

This clonotype showed up many times. V and J are TRBV6-2 or TRBV6-3 and TRBJ2-2, with TRBD1 matching 7 bases. The V and J ends lost 4 bases and 0 bases, in that order; junction bases with no gene match: 5. Looked up from germline, CDR1 is MNHEY and CDR2 is SVGEGT. CDR3 length: 16 residues. CDR3 amino acids: CASSSSGTANTGELFF. The DNA of the CDR3 is TGTGCCAGCAGTTCATCCGGGACAGCGAACACCGGGGAGCTGTTTTTT.

In this sample, this clonotype turned up a few times. V usage is TRBV12-3 or TRBV12-4 and J usage is TRBJ2-6; D might be TRBD1 (6 bases). V dropped 3 bases and J dropped 0 bases, with 12 bases sitting between them. The CDR3 extends over 17 amino acids. The CDR3 region is CASSLGALLSGANVLTF. The CDR3 region has the DNA TGTGCCAGCAGTTTGGGGGCCCTGCTCTCTGGGGCCAACGTCCTGACTTTC.

The chain carries TRBV9 and TRBJ2-7; 14 nucleotides agree with TRBD2. From germline, CDR1 is SGDLS and CDR2 YYNGEE. The CDR3 sequence is 17 residues long. V shed 5 bases and J 6 bases; nucleotides not matched to a gene: 13. DNA for the CDR3: TGTGCCAGCAGTAAGGAAGTGGGACTAGCGGGAGTTCGCGAGCAGTACTTC. Its translation: CASSKEVGLAGVREQYF.

The table lists this clonotype with a few counts. The chain uses TRBV6-1 and TRBJ1-4; TRBD1 might be the D (6 bases). Trimming cost V 11 bases and J 8 bases, with 12 bases left between them. The length of the CDR3 is 11 residues. Germline values: CDR1 MNHNS, CDR2 SASEGT. The CDR3 loop is CAGGTLEKLFF. The CDR3 region has the DNA TGTGCCGGGGGGACATTAGAAAAACTGTTTTTT.

This clonotype was seen at least ten times. This sequence joins TRBV20-1 and TRBJ2-7; D is uncertain. Trimming pared 2 bases from V and 5 bases from J, leaving 19 bases between. The CDR3 is 15 amino acids. From germline, CDR1 is DFQATT and CDR2 SNEGSKA (reference sequence). CDR3 loop: CSARPRWQRLNEQYF. CDR3 coding DNA: TGCAGTGCTAGACCGAGGTGGCAGAGGCTTAACGAGCAGTACTTC.